One and the same sample provided the 3 T cell receptor beta chains below, sequenced in a study of neoadjuvant anti-PD-1 for oral cavity cancer. TCRdb keeps only in-frame clones here, not all; method: immunoSEQ multiplex PCR. Among around 37,000 clones listed, around two fifths were seen once. Time point given: after neoadjuvant nivolumab, at surgical resection. Sample: tumor tissue, taken after nivolumab (anti-PD-1) treatment. Receptors originate from a person aged 40 to 85 with oral cavity squamous cell carcinoma.

The gene calls are TRBV5-6 and TRBJ2-1; 13 bases fit TRBD2. This CDR3 spans 15 amino acids. The V and J ends lost 4 bases and 6 bases, in that order; junction bases with no gene match: 4. Germline CDR1 and CDR2: SGHDT and YYEEEE. DNA of the CDR3: TGTGCCAGCAGCATGGGACTAGCGGGGAGCAATGAGCAGTTCTTC. Its translation: CASSMGLAGSNEQFF.

This chain links TRBV4-1 with TRBJ2-3, with 8 bases fitting TRBD2. The CDR3 is made up of 16 amino acids. The germline gives CDR1 MGHRA, CDR2 YSYEKL. J was trimmed by 0 bases and V by 0 bases; bases with no gene match: 2. The CDR3 loop is CASSQEGTRSTDTQYF. The DNA for the CDR3 is TGCGCCAGCAGCCAAGAAGGGACTAGGAGCACAGATACGCAGTATTTT.

This clone has a handful of counts. V and J are TRBV7-7 and TRBJ2-2, with D maybe TRBD1 (5 bases). Germline CDR1 and CDR2: SSHAT and FNYEAQ (reference sequence). This CDR3 has 14 amino acids. V lost 3 bases to trimming and J lost 3 bases, with 8 bases between them. The CDR3 loop is CASSFGADTGELFF. The CDR3 coding sequence is TGTGCCAGCAGCTTTGGGGCCGACACCGGGGAGCTGTTTTTT.